A selection of T cell receptor beta chains follows, all from one sample in a study of OX40 agonist ivuxolimab in advanced cancers. Generated by immunoSEQ multiplex PCR, the TCRdb table keeps only in-frame clones and is missing some. The sample carries tens of thousands of clones, approximately 88% recorded once. Specimen: CD4+ or CD8+ T cells sorted from blood, collected in a trial of the OX40 agonist ivuxolimab. The receptors derive from an adult with an advanced solid tumor such as melanoma, head and neck, liver or kidney cancer. CDR3s include the opening cysteine and the closing phenylalanine or tryptophan. The D gene is left open where the match is weak. A row's size may be missing; if present it is once, few, many or a size class.

J	V	size	D	CDR3	DNA
TRBJ2-7	TRBV4-3	.	.	CASSQEQGVREQYF	TGCGCCAGCAGCCAAGAACAGGGTGTTCGCGAGCAGTACTTC
TRBJ2-1	TRBV11-2	.	.	CASSLRRVAKMYNEQFF	TGTGCCAGCAGCTTAAGGCGGGTCGCCAAAATGTACAATGAGCAGTTCTTC
TRBJ1-4	TRBV7-9	.	TRBD1	CASSSQTGYNEKLFF	TGTGCCAGCAGCTCCCAGACAGGGTATAATGAAAAACTGTTTTTT
TRBJ2-7	TRBV27	.	.	CASRSGSTDEQYF	TGTGCCAGCAGATCCGGGTCGACCGACGAGCAGTACTTC
TRBJ2-7	TRBV16	.	.	CASSQLIGYEQYF	TGTGCCAGCAGCCAATTGATTGGCTACGAGCAGTACTTC
TRBJ2-7	TRBV6-1	.	.	CASSEVGNEQYF	TGTGCCAGCAGTGAAGTGGGGAACGAGCAGTACTTC
TRBJ1-5	TRBV1	.	.	CTSTGQGDQPQHF	TGCACCAGCACAGGACAGGGGGACCAGCCCCAGCATTTT
TRBJ2-7	TRBV29-1	.	TRBD1	CSVGQGAYEQYF	TGCAGCGTCGGACAGGGCGCCTACGAGCAGTACTTC
TRBJ2-5	TRBV27	.	TRBD1	CASSGTDQETQYF	TGTGCCAGCAGCGGGACAGATCAAGAGACCCAGTACTTC
TRBJ2-7	TRBV6-1	once	.	CASSAGPLSYEQYF	TGTGCCAGCAGTGCCGGGCCGCTCTCCTACGAGCAGTACTTC
TRBJ1-1	TRBV7-3	.	.	CASSLRAGVHTEAFF	TGTGCCAGCAGCTTAAGGGCAGGGGTTCACACTGAAGCTTTCTTT